The source of this T cell receptor (beta chain) is a study of blood T cell repertoires in COVID-19. The overall study: Sites across the United States, Italy and Spain contributed samples from acute and convalescent COVID-19. PBMCs, B-cell-depleted T cells, or T cells provided the cDNA or gDNA that made up the material.

Original handling: Estimation of nucleated cell counts relied on the amplification of reference gene primers. Libraries were prepared by immunoSEQ multiplex PCR; TCRdb keeps only in-frame clonotypes and omits some of them. The V and J calls and the clone size are those of that table, but D and trimming were determined from the DNA. The sample shows around 140,000 clones, 70% to 85% of them seen only once. The CDR3 spans 14 residues. Trimming removed 5 bases at V and 3 bases at J, with 16 bases between. Per germline, CDR1 GTSNPN and CDR2 SVGIG (reference sequence). Material: peripheral blood. J is TRBJ1-1 and V is TRBV30; D ambiguous. The sequence was collected from a man in his sixties with active or convalescent COVID-19. CDR3 DNA sequence: TGTGCCTGGTTTACTGGCAGGACTTACACTGAAGCTTTCTTT. As protein: CAWFTGRTYTEAFF.